Shown below are 28 T cell receptor beta chains from a single sample sequenced in a study of blood T cell repertoires in COVID-19. The method was immunoSEQ multiplex PCR; TCRdb's version includes in-frame clones alone and lacks a portion of them. The data hold under 350,000 clones, with 85% to 90% observed a single time. Sequencing was performed on PBMCs or T cells enriched from blood (not recorded which). Source of these receptors: a woman aged 55-69 years who had recovered from COVID-19.

The chain combines TRBV5-8 with TRBJ2-7, with D tentatively TRBD2 (5 bases). Germline CDR1 is SGHTS and CDR2 is YDEGEE. V was cut by 4 bases and J by 3 bases, with 14 bases left in between. The CDR3 spans 14 residues. In DNA form, the CDR3 reads TGTGCCAGCAGCCCAGGAGGACTGAACTACGAGCAGTACTTC. It is translated as CASSPGGLNYEQYF.

The J gene is TRBJ1-6, the V gene TRBV27, with D possibly being TRBD1 (6 bases). The CDR3 consists of 16 residues. Germline CDR1 MNHEY, CDR2 SMNVEV (reference sequence). Between the trimmed V and J ends, which lost 5 bases and 0 bases, there was a span of 11 bases. The CDR3 DNA reads TGTGCCAGCAGTCCCCAGGGGAGCTCCTATAATTCACCCCTCCACTTT. Encoded protein: CASSPQGSSYNSPLHF.

The chain uses TRBV6-5 and TRBJ1-1; D possibly corresponds to TRBD1 (5 bases). V was pared by 0 bases and J by 2 bases, with 10 bases between. CDR3 size: 15 residues. The germline V gene encodes CDR1 MNHEY and CDR2 SVGAGI. The CDR3 sequence: CASSYSPTVNTEAFF. CDR3 DNA: TGTGCCAGCAGTTACTCGCCGACAGTTAACACTGAAGCTTTCTTT.

CDR3 residues: CASSQDRASGELFF. As DNA, the CDR3 is TGTGCCAGCAGCCAAGACAGGGCGAGCGGGGAGCTGTTTTTT. The chain links TRBV3-1 (or the pseudogene TRBV3-2) to TRBJ2-2; a weak D match, TRBD1 (5 bases). CDR3 length: 14 residues. Trimming shortened V by 0 bases and J by 7 bases, and 9 bases separated the two germline ends. Germline lookup yields CDR1 LGHDT and CDR2 YNNKEL (reference sequence).

The chain recombines TRBV11-2 with TRBJ1-2; the match to TRBD1 covers 8 bases. This CDR3 is 12 amino acids long. The V and J ends lost 5 bases and 9 bases, in that order; junction bases with no gene match: 5. The germline V gene has CDR1 SGHAT and CDR2 FQNNGV. The CDR3 DNA sequence: TGTGCCAGCAGCGTACAGGGGGAGAGCTACACCTTC. This encodes CASSVQGESYTF.

The chain carries TRBV11-3 and TRBJ2-6, with 13 bases fitting TRBD2. The germline V gene encodes CDR1 SGHNT and CDR2 YENEEA. The V segment lost 5 bases and the J segment 1 base; nucleotides outside the gene matches: 11. The CDR3 spans 20 residues. CDR3 amino acids: CASSIGRGLAGTSGANVLTF. CDR3 nucleotide sequence: TGTGCCAGCAGCATCGGAAGGGGACTAGCGGGAACTTCTGGGGCCAACGTCCTGACTTTC.

The chain combines TRBV27 with TRBJ1-2, with D hard to call. The CDR3 loop spans 14 amino acids. V lost 3 bases and J 4 bases, leaving 12 bases between the germline ends. Germline V lookup: CDR1 MNHEY, CDR2 SMNVEV (reference sequence). CDR3 loop: CASSLTARGYGYTF. CDR3 sequence (DNA): TGTGCCAGCAGTTTGACCGCCCGGGGCTATGGCTACACCTTC.

In nucleotides, the CDR3 is TGTGCCAGCAGGTCCCTCCTTCGGGGGGCGGTTCTAACTGAAAAACTGTTTTTT. This sequence encodes CASRSLLRGAVLTEKLFF. The chain combines TRBV28 with TRBJ1-4, with D perhaps TRBD1 (6 bases). Trimming pared 6 bases from V and 7 bases from J, leaving 27 bases between. CDR3 size: 18 residues. Germline V gene sequence: CDR1 MDHEN, CDR2 SYDVKM.

The chain recombines TRBV2 with TRBJ1-1, with TRBD1 matching 8 bases. The germline gives CDR1 SNHLY, CDR2 FYNNEI. The trim removed 6 bases at V and 5 bases at J, leaving 8 bases unmatched. CDR3 length: 14 residues. CDR3 sequence: CASSSDRVRTEAFF. CDR3 sequence (DNA): TGTGCCAGCAGCTCGGACAGGGTTCGGACTGAAGCTTTCTTT.

This sequence joins TRBV7-9 and TRBJ1-1, with 7 bases matching TRBD1. With 3 bases clipped from V and 1 base from J, the junction kept 5 bases outside the gene matches. The CDR3 loop spans 15 amino acids. Germline CDR1 SEHNR, CDR2 FQNEAQ (reference sequence). The CDR3 here is CASSFTGVRNTEAFF. CDR3 nucleotide sequence: TGTGCCAGCAGCTTCACAGGGGTTAGGAACACTGAAGCTTTCTTT.

The V gene is TRBV28, the J gene TRBJ1-5; unclear D gene. V lost 5 bases to trimming and J lost 2 bases, with 10 bases between them. Germline assignment: CDR1 MDHEN and CDR2 SYDVKM. The length of the CDR3 is 14 residues. CDR3 sequence: CASSPLAGNQPQHF. CDR3 nucleotide sequence: TGTGCCAGCAGTCCACTCGCCGGCAATCAGCCCCAGCATTTT.

This clone was recorded only once. The chain uses TRBV6-5 and TRBJ1-2, with D tentatively TRBD1 (5 bases). In germline, CDR1 is MNHEY, CDR2 SVGAGI. The CDR3 runs to 14 residues. V gave up 7 bases and J gave up 4 bases, with 16 bases separating them. CDR3 protein: CASTPTGEGYGYTF. The CDR3 DNA sequence: TGTGCCAGCACCCCCACGGGGGAGGGCTATGGCTACACCTTC.

The chain joins TRBV10-3 to TRBJ2-7; the match to TRBD1 covers 12 bases. Losses at the gene ends were 6 bases for V and 6 bases for J; bases not matched to a gene: 9. Germline assignment: CDR1 ENHRY and CDR2 SYGVKD. CDR3 length equals 15 residues. DNA of the CDR3: TGTGCCATCAGCAGCCGGGACAGGGGGCTAGGCGAGCAGTACTTC. This codes for CAISSRDRGLGEQYF.

The rearrangement joins TRBV12-3 or TRBV12-4 to TRBJ1-2; a possible D gene is TRBD1 (5 bases). This CDR3 has 13 residues. V shed 3 bases and J shed 8 bases, with 13 bases lying between them. CDR3: CASSFAGLDGYTF. CDR3 coding DNA: TGTGCCAGCAGTTTTGCAGGGTTGGACGGCTACACCTTC.

This clone showed up just a few times. V and J are TRBV2 and TRBJ1-6, with a possible D match to TRBD1 (5 bases). The V and J ends lost 7 bases and 7 bases respectively, with 17 bases between them. Germline V gene data show CDR1 as SNHLY and CDR2 as FYNNEI. This CDR3 region has 15 residues. CDR3 sequence reads: CASTQSGGGNSPLHF. In DNA, the CDR3 is TGTGCCAGCACCCAAAGCGGGGGTGGGAATTCACCCCTCCACTTT.

The chain couples TRBV30 to TRBJ1-1; D gene uncertain. Germline loops: CDR1 GTSNPN, CDR2 SVGIG (reference sequence). The V and J ends lost 4 bases and 6 bases respectively, with 15 bases between them. This CDR3 is built from 13 residues. CDR3 nucleotides: TGTGCCTGGACACTGGGCCCCCGCCCTGAAGCTTTCTTT. This encodes CAWTLGPRPEAFF. The full variable domain, in which reference TRBV30 and TRBJ1-1 provide the parts outside the CDR3, is SQTIHQWPATLVQPVGSPLSLECTVEGTSNPNLYWYRQAAGRGLQLLFYSVGIGQISSEVPQNLSASRPQDRQFILSSKKLLLSDSGFYLCAWTLGPRPEAFFGQGTRLTVV.

V is TRBV27 and J is TRBJ1-5, with 7 positions matching TRBD1. Per the germline V gene, CDR1 is MNHEY and CDR2 is SMNVEV (reference sequence). This CDR3 region has 13 residues. V lost 3 bases to trimming and J lost 5 bases; unmatched junction nucleotides: 1. CDR3 protein: CASSFDRDQPQHF. CDR3 bases: TGTGCCAGCAGTTTTGACAGGGATCAGCCCCAGCATTTT.

The V and J genes are TRBV6-5 and TRBJ2-7, with TRBD1 as a possible D gene (5 bases). Trimming took 0 bases from V and 7 from J, leaving 16 bases between them. The CDR3 is 15 residues long. Germline CDR1 reads MNHEY; CDR2 reads SVGAGI. The CDR3 protein is CASSYSGLGVREQYF. CDR3 bases: TGTGCCAGCAGTTACTCTGGTCTAGGGGTGAGGGAGCAGTACTTC.

V is TRBV9 and J is TRBJ2-2; maybe TRBD2 (5 bases). The CDR3 has 14 residues. V was trimmed by 3 bases and J by 2 bases, leaving 8 bases between them. Per germline, CDR1 SGDLS and CDR2 YYNGEE. CDR3 coding DNA: TGTGCCAGCAGCGCGAGGGTTAACACCGGGGAGCTGTTTTTT. Residues: CASSARVNTGELFF.

The chain carries TRBV5-1 and TRBJ1-4; TRBD1 might be the D (6 bases). V shed 0 bases and J shed 7 bases, with 13 bases lying between them. The CDR3 runs 15 residues. In germline, CDR1 is SGHRS, CDR2 YFSETQ. CDR3 in DNA: TGCGCCAGCAGCTTGGGAGGCAGGGGCTTTGAAAAACTGTTTTTT. Protein sequence: CASSLGGRGFEKLFF.

V is TRBV5-6 and J is TRBJ2-3, with a possible D match to TRBD1 (6 bases). CDR1 is SGHDT, CDR2 YYEEEE, per germline. The CDR3 is 14 amino acids. V gave up 2 bases and J gave up 0 bases, with 7 bases separating them. CDR3 in amino acids: CASSLGGSTDTQYF. For the CDR3, the DNA is TGTGCCAGCAGCTTAGGGGGAAGCACAGATACGCAGTATTTT.

The chain employs TRBV11-1 and TRBJ2-7; possibly TRBD2 for D (5 bases). The V and J ends lost 5 bases and 2 bases respectively, with 13 bases between them. Per germline, CDR1 SGHAT and CDR2 FQDESV (reference sequence). This CDR3 has 14 amino acids. CDR3 coding DNA: TGTGCCAGCAGCCTTAGTCCCGGGACCTACGAGCAGTACTTC. Its protein is CASSLSPGTYEQYF.

This clone was counted only a few times. J is TRBJ1-3 and V is TRBV9; maybe TRBD1 (5 bases). The CDR3 is made up of 15 amino acids. Deletions cut 0 bases from V and 7 bases from J, with 14 bases between. The V gene's germline CDR1 is SGDLS and CDR2 YYNGEE. In DNA, the CDR3 is TGTGCCAGCAGCGTAGCCTCAGGGCCCGTGAACACCATATATTTT. Its translation is CASSVASGPVNTIYF.

The chain combines TRBV12-3 or TRBV12-4 with TRBJ1-1, with D possibly matching TRBD1 (6 bases). CDR3 length: 13 amino acids. V was cut by 5 bases and J by 3 bases, with 10 bases left in between. CDR3 protein: CASSEQGDTEAFF. CDR3 coding DNA: TGTGCCAGCAGTGAACAGGGCGACACTGAAGCTTTCTTT.

The table lists this clone with a count of one. The rearrangement links TRBV14 to TRBJ2-1, with D perhaps TRBD1 (6 bases). Germline CDR1 is SGHDN and CDR2 is FVKESK. The CDR3 sequence is 16 residues long. Trimming removed 4 bases at V and 1 base at J, with 14 bases between. In nucleotides, the CDR3 is TGTGCCAGCAGCCTTCGCCCGGGGACATCCTACAATGAGCAGTTCTTC. Translated, it gives CASSLRPGTSYNEQFF.

This chain joins TRBV3-1 (or the pseudogene TRBV3-2) and TRBJ1-2; D is perhaps TRBD1 (6 bases). The germline V gene has CDR1 LGHDT and CDR2 YNNKEL (reference sequence). Trimming stripped 4 bases from V and 7 bases from J, with 16 bases between. CDR3 size: 14 residues. CDR3 loop: CASSRPDRLRGYTF. CDR3 DNA: TGTGCCAGCAGCCGTCCAGACAGGTTGCGTGGCTACACCTTC.

The chain combines TRBV28 with TRBJ2-5; TRBD1 aligns across 7 bases. V lost 3 bases to trimming and J lost 1 base; unmatched junction nucleotides: 5. The CDR3 covers 15 residues. Germline V gene sequence: CDR1 MDHEN, CDR2 SYDVKM. Written as DNA, the CDR3 is TGTGCCAGCAGTTTGTCGACAGGGAGCCAAGAGACCCAGTACTTC. Residues: CASSLSTGSQETQYF.

V and J are TRBV5-6 and TRBJ2-2; 13 bases are shared with TRBD2. The germline CDR1 and CDR2 sequences are SGHDT and YYEEEE. J gave up 4 bases and V 4 bases, and 13 bases lay outside the gene matches. The CDR3 has 19 amino acids. The chain's CDR3 is CASSNGLAGVNPVTGELFF. For the CDR3, the DNA is TGTGCCAGCAGCAACGGACTAGCGGGAGTGAATCCGGTCACCGGGGAGCTGTTTTTT.